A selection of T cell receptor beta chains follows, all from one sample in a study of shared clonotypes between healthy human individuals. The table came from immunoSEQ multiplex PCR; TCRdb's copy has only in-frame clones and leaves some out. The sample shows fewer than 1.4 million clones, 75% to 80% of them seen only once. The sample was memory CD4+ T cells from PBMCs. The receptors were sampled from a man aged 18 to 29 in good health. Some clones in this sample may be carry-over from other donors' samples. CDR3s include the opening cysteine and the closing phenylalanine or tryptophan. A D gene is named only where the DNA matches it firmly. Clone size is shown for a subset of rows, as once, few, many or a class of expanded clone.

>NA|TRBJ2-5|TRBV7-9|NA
TGTGCCACCGCGGGTGGGACCCAGTACTTC
CATAGGTQYF
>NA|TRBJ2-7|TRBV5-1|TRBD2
TGCGCCAGCAGCTTGGGCGGGGGTCCCTACGAGCAGTACTTC
CASSLGGGPYEQYF
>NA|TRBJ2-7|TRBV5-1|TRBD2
TGCGCCAGCAGCTTGGAGTCTAGCGGCTCCTACGAGCAGTACTTC
CASSLESSGSYEQYF
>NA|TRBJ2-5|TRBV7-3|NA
TGTGCCAGCAGCTTACAAGCAGGGGACGTGGAGACCCAGTACTTC
CASSLQAGDVETQYF
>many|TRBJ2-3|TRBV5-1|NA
TGCGCCAGCAGCTTGGCGAGCAGGGCCGCAGATACGCAGTATTTT
CASSLASRAADTQYF
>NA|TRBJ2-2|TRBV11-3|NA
TGTGCCAGCGCCCGGACCTATGTGGGAACCGGGGAGCTGTTTTTT
CASARTYVGTGELFF
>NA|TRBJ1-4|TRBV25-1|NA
TGTGCCAGCGGACACAGTAATGAAAAACTGTTTTTT
CASGHSNEKLFF
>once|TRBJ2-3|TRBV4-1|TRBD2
TGCGCCAGCAGCCCCTTAGCGGGGCGAACAGATACGCAGTATTTT
CASSPLAGRTDTQYF
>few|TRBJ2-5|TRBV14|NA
TGTGCCAGCAGCCAGGACCAAGAGACCCAGTACTTC
CASSQDQETQYF
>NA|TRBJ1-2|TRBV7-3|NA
TGTGCCAGCAGCCTCGACAGCCAGGATCCCTGTGGCTACACCTTC
CASSLDSQDPCGYTF
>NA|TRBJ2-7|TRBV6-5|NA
TGTGCCAGCCCGGTTTGCGGACCCTACGAGCAGTACTTC
CASPVCGPYEQYF
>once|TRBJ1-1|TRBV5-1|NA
TGCGCCAGCAGTATTGGAGGCGTTCCCACTGAAGCTTTCTTT
CASSIGGVPTEAFF
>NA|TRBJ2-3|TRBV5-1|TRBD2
TGCGCCAGCAGCCAAGATAGCGGGATAAGGGCAGATACGCAGTATTTT
CASSQDSGIRADTQYF
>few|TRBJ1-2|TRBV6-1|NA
TGTGCCAGCCGGTCGGAGTATGGCTACACCTTC
CASRSEYGYTF
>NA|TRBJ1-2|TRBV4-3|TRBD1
TGCGCCAGCAGCCAAGCTGGGACAGGCGGAGGCTACACCTTC
CASSQAGTGGGYTF
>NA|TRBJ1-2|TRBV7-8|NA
TGTGCCAGCAGCCACGGGGGGGGCTGGGGCTACACCTTC
CASSHGGGWGYTF
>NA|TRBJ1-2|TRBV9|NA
TGTGCCAGCAGCGTACGGGGGACACCCTATGGCTACACCTTC
CASSVRGTPYGYTF
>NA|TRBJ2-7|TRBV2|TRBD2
TGTGCCAGCAGTGAACTAGCGGGAGTAGTCGAGCAGTACTTC
CASSELAGVVEQYF
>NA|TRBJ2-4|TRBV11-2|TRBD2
TGTGTCAGCAGCTTTCAGCCCGTAGCGGGAGGCAAAAACATTCAGTACTTC
CVSSFQPVAGGKNIQYF
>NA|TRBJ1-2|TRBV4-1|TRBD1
TGCGCCAGCAGCCAAGGACAGGGTCCCGATGGCTACACCTTC
CASSQGQGPDGYTF
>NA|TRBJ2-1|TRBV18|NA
TGTGCCAGCTCACCAGGGCAGGGGTTGAATGAGCAGTTCTTC
CASSPGQGLNEQFF
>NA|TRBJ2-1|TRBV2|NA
TGTGCCAGCCTCGACTGGCATGAGCAGTTCTTC
CASLDWHEQFF
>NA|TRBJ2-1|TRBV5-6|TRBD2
TGTGCCAGCAGCTTCGGACTAGCGGGAGGCCTGTTCTTC
CASSFGLAGGLFF
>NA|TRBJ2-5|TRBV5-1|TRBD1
TGCGCCAGCAGCTCGGGACAGACCCAAGAGACCCAGTACTTC
CASSSGQTQETQYF
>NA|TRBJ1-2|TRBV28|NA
TGTGCCAGCAGTTTAAATGAAGGTGTCTATGGCTACACCTTC
CASSLNEGVYGYTF
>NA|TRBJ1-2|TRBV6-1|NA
TGTGCCAGCAGTGAAGTTCCCGGGACGGCCGTCTATGGCTACACCTTC
CASSEVPGTAVYGYTF
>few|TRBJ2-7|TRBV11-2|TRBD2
TGTGCCAGCTCCTTAAGCGGGAGTACGTACGAGCAGTACTTC
CASSLSGSTYEQYF
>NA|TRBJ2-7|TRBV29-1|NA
TGCAGCGTTTCCAGGACACGCGATAGTGAGCAGTACTTC
CSVSRTRDSEQYF
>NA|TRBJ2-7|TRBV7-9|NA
TGTGCCAGCAGCTTAGCGGAGTCCGGCTACGAGCAGTACTTC
CASSLAESGYEQYF
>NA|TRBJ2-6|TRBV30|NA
TGTGCCTGGAGTAATACTAGGATCTCTGGGGCCAACGTCCTGACTTTC
CAWSNTRISGANVLTF
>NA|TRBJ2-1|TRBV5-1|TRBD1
TGCGCCAGCAGCTTGGCCGGGACAGGGTTCGATGAGCAGTTCTTC
CASSLAGTGFDEQFF
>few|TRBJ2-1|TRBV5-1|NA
TGCGCCAGCAGCTACTACAATGAGCAGTTCTTC
CASSYYNEQFF
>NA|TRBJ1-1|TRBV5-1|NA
TGCGCCAGCAGCCCGACGGACCTGAACACTGAAGCTTTCTTT
CASSPTDLNTEAFF
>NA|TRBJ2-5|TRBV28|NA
TGTGCCAGCAGAAGATGGGGAGCCCGGGGAGAGACCCAGTACTTC
CASRRWGARGETQYF
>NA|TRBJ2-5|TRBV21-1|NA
TGTGCCAGCAGCATCCCATGTCGGAAAGAGACCCAGTACTTC
CASSIPCRKETQYF
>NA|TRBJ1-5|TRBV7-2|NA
TGTGCCAGCAGCGACCCAGGACATTACAATCAGCCCCAGCATTTT
CASSDPGHYNQPQHF
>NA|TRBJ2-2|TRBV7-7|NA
TGTGCCAGCAGCCCCCGACGGAGGGACACCGGGGAGCTGTTTTTT
CASSPRRRDTGELFF
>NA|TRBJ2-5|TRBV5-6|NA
TGTGCCAGCAGCTACGGCGGGCCGGGAGAGACCCAGTACTTC
CASSYGGPGETQYF
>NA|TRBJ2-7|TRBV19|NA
TGTGCCAGTAGTATAAGGTCGGGCGAGCAGTACTTC
CASSIRSGEQYF
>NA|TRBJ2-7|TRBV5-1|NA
TGCGCCAGCAGCTTAGGGGAGGAGCAGTACTTC
CASSLGEEQYF
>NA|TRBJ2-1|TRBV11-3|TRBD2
TGTGCCAGCAGCTTCGGGGGGACTGTCCACTACAATGAGCAGTTCTTC
CASSFGGTVHYNEQFF
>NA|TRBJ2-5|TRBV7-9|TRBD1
TGTGCCAGCAGTCTGAGCAGGGGGCAAGAGACCCAGTACTTC
CASSLSRGQETQYF
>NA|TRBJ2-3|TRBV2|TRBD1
TGTGCCAGCAGTGAAGCACAGGGGCCAGATACGCAGTATTTT
CASSEAQGPDTQYF
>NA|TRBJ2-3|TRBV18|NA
TGTGCCAGCTCACCTGAGCGGGCCACAGATACGCAGTATTTT
CASSPERATDTQYF
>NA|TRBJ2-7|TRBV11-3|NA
TGTGCCAGCAGCCCCCTAGGAGGGATGGGGGAGCAGTACTTC
CASSPLGGMGEQYF